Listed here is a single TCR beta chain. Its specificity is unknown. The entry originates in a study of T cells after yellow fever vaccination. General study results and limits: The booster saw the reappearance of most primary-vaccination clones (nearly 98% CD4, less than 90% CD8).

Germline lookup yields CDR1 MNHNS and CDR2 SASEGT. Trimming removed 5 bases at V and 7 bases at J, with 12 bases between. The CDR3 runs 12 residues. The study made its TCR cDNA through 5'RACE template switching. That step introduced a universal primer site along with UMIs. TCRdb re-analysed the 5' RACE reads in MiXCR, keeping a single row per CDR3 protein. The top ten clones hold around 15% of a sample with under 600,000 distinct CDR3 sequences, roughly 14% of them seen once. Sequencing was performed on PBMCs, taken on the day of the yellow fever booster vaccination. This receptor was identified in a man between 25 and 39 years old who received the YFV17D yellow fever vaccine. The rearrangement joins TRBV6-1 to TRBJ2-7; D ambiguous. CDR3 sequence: CASSWEVGEQYF. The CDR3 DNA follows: TGTGCCAGCAGTTGGGAAGTCGGGGAGCAGTACTTC.